This entry lists 9 T cell receptor beta chains sequenced from one sample in a study of vaccination effects on CD4 cells after COVID-19. No cognate antigen is known for these TCRs. Clones were sequenced by immunoSEQ multiplex PCR, and TCRdb holds only the in-frame ones, with some missing. The table lists around 40,000 clones, around 67% of them singletons, with 30% to 40% in the top ten. ViraFEST used viral peptide pools to expand antigen-specific CD4+ T cells before sequencing. CD4+ T cell isolation took place after approximately 11 days of culture. SARS-CoV-2 infection was confirmed by PCR in the person between March and December 2020. The sample was CD4+ T cells from PBMCs cultured with a peptide pool, taken before COVID-19 vaccination. These TCRs come from a human donor who had a prior SARS-CoV-2 infection.

The genes are TRBV5-1 and TRBJ1-5, with unresolved D. V was cut by 2 bases and J by 3 bases, with 9 bases left in between. This CDR3 contains 14 residues. The V gene's germline CDR1 is SGHRS and CDR2 YFSETQ. DNA of the CDR3: TGCGCCAGCAGCTTCGGAGGGCTCAATCAGCCCCAGCATTTT. This encodes CASSFGGLNQPQHF.

The sample holds a few counts of this clone. V gene TRBV6-5 combines with J gene TRBJ1-4; 7 bases are shared with TRBD1. This CDR3 has 15 residues. The junction had 7 bases not matched to a gene; V was cut back by 1 base and J by 8 bases. The V gene's germline CDR1 is MNHEY and CDR2 SVGAGI. CDR3 coding DNA: TGTGCCAGCAGTTACTTAGGGGGCTATCGGGAAAAACTGTTTTTT. Protein sequence: CASSYLGGYREKLFF.

V is TRBV2 and J is TRBJ2-5; no reliable D call. The CDR3 is made up of 12 amino acids. Deletions cut 4 bases from V and 3 bases from J, with 6 bases between. Germline-derived CDR1 and CDR2 are SNHLY and FYNNEI. The chain's CDR3 is CASSVVEETQYF. CDR3 bases: TGTGCCAGCAGTGTTGTAGAAGAGACCCAGTACTTC.

V and J are TRBV9 and TRBJ2-2; D call uncertain. In germline, CDR1 is SGDLS, CDR2 YYNGEE. The ends were cut back, 0 bases at V and 4 bases at J, with 7 bases in the middle. The CDR3 has 14 residues. The chain's CDR3 is CASSVAASTGELFF. Here the CDR3 DNA reads TGTGCCAGCAGCGTAGCGGCCTCCACCGGGGAGCTGTTTTTT.

This clone was recorded a few times. The chain combines TRBV2 with TRBJ2-7; D is uncertain. The germline CDR1 and CDR2 sequences are SNHLY and FYNNEI. CDR3 size: 11 residues. Trimming shortened V by 8 bases and J by 3 bases, and 8 bases separated the two germline ends. CDR3 nucleotides: TGTGCCAGCGGTTCTTACTACGAGCAGTACTTC. Its translation is CASGSYYEQYF.

The chain is built from TRBV5-1 and TRBJ2-1; 9 nucleotides align to TRBD2. This CDR3 is built from 16 residues. The ends lost 1 base at V and 4 bases at J; junction bases unmatched: 6. Germline V lookup: CDR1 SGHRS, CDR2 YFSETQ. The CDR3 region is CASSLISGGNYNEQFF. The CDR3 DNA follows: TGCGCCAGCAGCTTGATTAGCGGGGGAAATTACAATGAGCAGTTCTTC. The whole variable domain, remainder taken from reference TRBV5-1 and TRBJ2-1, is KAGVTQTPRYLIKTRGQQVTLSCSPISGHRSVSWYQQTPGQGLQFLFEYFSETQRNKGNFPGRFSGRQFSNSRSEMNVSTLELGDSALYLCASSLISGGNYNEQFFGPGTRLTVL.

The chain has TRBV9 and TRBJ1-3; D gene unclear. Germline CDR1 is SGDLS and CDR2 is YYNGEE. This CDR3 has 15 residues. Deletions cut 4 bases from V and 4 bases from J, with 15 bases between. CDR3 sequence (DNA): TGTGCCAGCAGCCCGGTGGGGTCTTGGGGAAACACCATATATTTT. Its translation: CASSPVGSWGNTIYF.

The V and J genes are TRBV7-9 and TRBJ2-5; D is unclear. The ends were cut back, 5 bases at V and 2 bases at J, with 3 bases in the middle. The CDR3 contains 11 residues. The V gene's germline CDR1 is SEHNR and CDR2 FQNEAQ (reference sequence). CDR3: CASSPQETQYF. The CDR3, as DNA: TGTGCCAGCAGCCCACAAGAGACCCAGTACTTC.

This rearrangement joins TRBV7-2 to TRBJ2-2, with 7 bases identical to TRBD1. The CDR3 consists of 16 residues. The ends lost 3 bases at V and 6 bases at J; junction bases unmatched: 10. Germline V gene lookup returns CDR1 SGHTA and CDR2 FQGNSA. The CDR3, as DNA: TGTGCCAGCAGCTTCGGAGACAGGGTCCCACCCGGGGAGCTGTTTTTT. It yields the protein CASSFGDRVPPGELFF.